A selection of T cell receptor beta chains follows, all from one sample in a study of T cell repertoires in cytomegalovirus infection. The antigens for these receptors are not known. TCRdb reprocessed the reads via MiXCR and lists one record per CDR3 protein. Here the sample spans roughly 920,000 distinct CDR3 sequences, roughly 30% being singletons. This material consisted of cultured CD8+ T cells from PBMCs, taken from culture after CMV antigen stimulation. The receptors originated from a human donor in good health (CMV status not recorded). Some clones in this sample may be carry-over from other donors' samples. CDR3s include the opening cysteine and the closing phenylalanine or tryptophan. The D gene is left open where the match is weak. Expanded clones get a size class; other rows say once, few or many, or leave the size out.

d_gene: TRBD1
abundance: .
v_gene: TRBV10-2
j_gene: TRBJ1-4
CDR3aa: CASRVGGHEKLFF
CDR3nt: TGCGCCAGCAGAGTAGGGGGCCATGAAAAACTGTTTTTT

d_gene: .
abundance: few
v_gene: TRBV19
j_gene: TRBJ2-5
CDR3aa: CASSGFGGPEETQYF
CDR3nt: TGTGCCAGTAGTGGATTTGGGGGCCCCGAAGAGACCCAGTACTTC

d_gene: .
abundance: .
v_gene: TRBV7-6
j_gene: TRBJ2-1
CDR3aa: CASSLRTRKYYNEQFF
CDR3nt: TGTGCCAGCAGCTTGAGGACAAGGAAATACTACAATGAGCAGTTCTTC

d_gene: TRBD1
abundance: .
v_gene: TRBV15
j_gene: TRBJ1-2
CDR3aa: CATSREDRGLGYGYTF
CDR3nt: TGTGCCACCAGCAGAGAGGACAGGGGGCTAGGGTATGGCTACACCTTC

d_gene: .
abundance: .
v_gene: TRBV6-5
j_gene: TRBJ2-2
CDR3aa: CASSYSQGGLNTGELFF
CDR3nt: TGTGCCAGCAGTTACTCACAGGGAGGTTTGAACACCGGGGAGCTGTTTTTT

d_gene: .
abundance: .
v_gene: TRBV7-9
j_gene: TRBJ1-1
CDR3aa: CASSLGGRVLTEAFF
CDR3nt: TGTGCCAGCAGCTTAGGGGGGCGGGTGCTCACTGAAGCTTTCTTT

d_gene: .
abundance: .
v_gene: TRBV5-5
j_gene: TRBJ1-1
CDR3aa: CASSLWLPNTEAFF
CDR3nt: TGTGCCAGCAGCTTGTGGCTCCCGAACACTGAAGCTTTCTTT

d_gene: .
abundance: .
v_gene: TRBV19
j_gene: TRBJ1-5
CDR3aa: CASSPHVRQPQHF
CDR3nt: TGTGCCAGTAGTCCCCACGTCCGGCAGCCCCAGCATTTT

d_gene: .
abundance: many
v_gene: TRBV7-6
j_gene: TRBJ1-1
CDR3aa: CASSFPEGTASEAFF
CDR3nt: TGTGCCAGCAGCTTCCCGGAGGGAACGGCCTCTGAAGCTTTCTTT

d_gene: .
abundance: many
v_gene: TRBV7-8
j_gene: TRBJ2-5
CDR3aa: CASSQRTREYQETQYF
CDR3nt: TGTGCCAGCAGCCAGAGGACCAGGGAGTACCAAGAGACCCAGTACTTC

d_gene: .
abundance: many
v_gene: TRBV7-9
j_gene: TRBJ1-5
CDR3aa: CASSLSLGVDQPQHF
CDR3nt: TGTGCCAGCAGCTTGTCACTGGGTGTGGATCAGCCCCAGCATTTT

d_gene: TRBD2
abundance: many
v_gene: TRBV7-9
j_gene: TRBJ2-2
CDR3aa: CASSSPTGRGERANTGELFF
CDR3nt: TGTGCCAGCAGCTCCCCCACTGGGCGGGGGGAGAGAGCGAACACCGGGGAGCTGTTTTTT

d_gene: .
abundance: few
v_gene: TRBV19
j_gene: TRBJ2-2
CDR3aa: CASSSTPEIPPNTGELFF
CDR3nt: TGTGCCAGTAGTAGTACCCCGGAAATCCCCCCGAACACCGGGGAGCTGTTTTTT

d_gene: .
abundance: .
v_gene: TRBV28
j_gene: TRBJ2-1
CDR3aa: CASSLSGVSEQFF
CDR3nt: TGTGCCAGCAGTTTATCAGGAGTTTCTGAGCAGTTCTTC

d_gene: .
abundance: .
v_gene: TRBV4-2
j_gene: TRBJ2-5
CDR3aa: CASSQGFWTEPKETQYF
CDR3nt: TGTGCCAGCAGCCAAGGATTTTGGACAGAACCGAAGGAGACCCAGTACTTC

d_gene: .
abundance: .
v_gene: TRBV12-3/TRBV12-4
j_gene: TRBJ1-2
CDR3aa: CASSLFREDGYTF
CDR3nt: TGTGCCAGCAGTTTATTCAGAGAAGATGGCTACACCTTC

d_gene: .
abundance: few
v_gene: TRBV12-3/TRBV12-4
j_gene: TRBJ2-3
CDR3aa: CASSFSGEGTDTQYF
CDR3nt: TGTGCCAGCAGTTTTTCGGGGGAGGGCACAGATACGCAGTATTTT

d_gene: TRBD1
abundance: many
v_gene: TRBV7-6
j_gene: TRBJ1-1
CDR3aa: CASSSRGRTEAFF
CDR3nt: TGTGCCAGCAGCTCCAGGGGGCGTACTGAAGCTTTCTTT

d_gene: .
abundance: .
v_gene: TRBV20-1
j_gene: TRBJ2-1
CDR3aa: CSARDQAGSSYNEQFF
CDR3nt: TGCAGTGCTAGAGATCAAGCGGGCAGCTCCTACAATGAGCAGTTCTTC

d_gene: TRBD2
abundance: .
v_gene: TRBV4-2
j_gene: TRBJ2-1
CDR3aa: CASSQGLAGGKSSYNEQFF
CDR3nt: TGTGCCAGCAGCCAGGGACTAGCGGGGGGGAAGAGCTCCTACAATGAGCAGTTCTTC

d_gene: .
abundance: .
v_gene: TRBV10-3
j_gene: TRBJ2-7
CDR3aa: CAISLSGGFGYEQYF
CDR3nt: TGTGCCATCAGTCTTAGTGGAGGATTCGGCTACGAGCAGTACTTC

d_gene: TRBD1
abundance: .
v_gene: TRBV19
j_gene: TRBJ1-1
CDR3aa: CASSSRRTGLWNTEAFF
CDR3nt: TGTGCCAGTAGTAGCCGGCGGACAGGGTTGTGGAACACTGAAGCTTTCTTT

d_gene: .
abundance: .
v_gene: TRBV24-1
j_gene: TRBJ2-2
CDR3aa: CATSGYLLGTPNTGELFF
CDR3nt: TGTGCCACCAGTGGGTATCTTTTGGGGACACCGAACACCGGGGAGCTGTTTTTT

d_gene: .
abundance: few
v_gene: TRBV24-1
j_gene: TRBJ1-2
CDR3aa: CATSGPGRNYGYTF
CDR3nt: TGTGCCACCAGTGGTCCGGGACGGAACTATGGCTACACCTTC

d_gene: TRBD1
abundance: .
v_gene: TRBV6-6
j_gene: TRBJ1-1
CDR3aa: CASGGGDRVDTEAFF
CDR3nt: TGTGCCAGCGGGGGGGGGGACAGGGTGGACACTGAAGCTTTCTTT

d_gene: .
abundance: many
v_gene: TRBV7-2
j_gene: TRBJ1-5
CDR3aa: CASSLWGAWPQHF
CDR3nt: TGTGCCAGCAGCTTATGGGGGGCCTGGCCCCAGCATTTT

d_gene: TRBD1
abundance: .
v_gene: TRBV27
j_gene: TRBJ2-3
CDR3aa: CASSRGTGGQDTQYF
CDR3nt: TGTGCCAGCAGCCGTGGGACAGGGGGGCAAGATACGCAGTATTTT

d_gene: .
abundance: .
v_gene: TRBV6-1
j_gene: TRBJ1-2
CDR3aa: CASSEYAAGYGYTF
CDR3nt: TGTGCCAGCAGTGAATATGCGGCGGGATATGGCTACACCTTC

d_gene: TRBD1
abundance: few
v_gene: TRBV7-9
j_gene: TRBJ1-5
CDR3aa: CASSSTGIHQPQHF
CDR3nt: TGTGCCAGCAGCTCGACAGGGATCCATCAGCCCCAGCATTTT

d_gene: .
abundance: .
v_gene: TRBV15
j_gene: TRBJ1-2
CDR3aa: CATSRSSLGGLEGYTF
CDR3nt: TGTGCCACCAGCAGATCTTCCTTGGGCGGCCTAGAGGGCTACACCTTC

d_gene: .
abundance: few
v_gene: TRBV27
j_gene: TRBJ2-1
CDR3aa: CASSLQAPGVDEQFF
CDR3nt: TGTGCCAGCAGCCTACAGGCCCCCGGGGTCGATGAGCAGTTCTTC

d_gene: .
abundance: .
v_gene: TRBV19
j_gene: TRBJ2-5
CDR3aa: CASSWGTQTKETQYF
CDR3nt: TGTGCCAGTAGTTGGGGTACACAGACTAAAGAGACCCAGTACTTC

d_gene: TRBD1
abundance: many
v_gene: TRBV7-2
j_gene: TRBJ1-1
CDR3aa: CASSLGTGGLNTEAFF
CDR3nt: TGTGCCAGCAGCTTGGGGACAGGGGGCTTGAACACTGAAGCTTTCTTT

d_gene: TRBD2
abundance: few
v_gene: TRBV15
j_gene: TRBJ2-7
CDR3aa: CATVQGPGGDEQYF
CDR3nt: TGTGCCACGGTCCAGGGACCGGGAGGAGACGAGCAGTACTTC

d_gene: .
abundance: .
v_gene: TRBV7-6
j_gene: TRBJ2-5
CDR3aa: CASSSRQANTRETQYF
CDR3nt: TGTGCCAGCAGCTCCCGGCAGGCCAATACTCGGGAGACCCAGTACTTC

d_gene: .
abundance: few
v_gene: TRBV7-6
j_gene: TRBJ1-6
CDR3aa: CASSYGLSNNSPLHF
CDR3nt: TGTGCCAGCAGCTACGGACTTTCCAACAATTCACCCCTCCACTTT

d_gene: .
abundance: many
v_gene: TRBV7-6
j_gene: TRBJ1-2
CDR3aa: CASSVDGVYGYTF
CDR3nt: TGTGCCAGCAGCGTAGACGGAGTATATGGCTACACCTTC

d_gene: TRBD1
abundance: .
v_gene: TRBV9
j_gene: TRBJ1-1
CDR3aa: CASSLSRQGGSEAFF
CDR3nt: TGTGCCAGCAGCTTAAGCCGACAGGGTGGGTCTGAAGCTTTCTTT

d_gene: .
abundance: few
v_gene: TRBV6-1
j_gene: TRBJ2-7
CDR3aa: CASSPKRVYEQYF
CDR3nt: TGTGCCAGCAGTCCTAAGAGAGTCTACGAGCAGTACTTC

d_gene: TRBD1
abundance: .
v_gene: TRBV4-1
j_gene: TRBJ2-2
CDR3aa: CASSPWDRATGELFF
CDR3nt: TGCGCCAGCAGCCCCTGGGACAGGGCGACCGGGGAGCTGTTTTTT

d_gene: .
abundance: .
v_gene: TRBV6-6
j_gene: TRBJ1-6
CDR3aa: CASSYDRGRANSPLHF
CDR3nt: TGTGCCAGCAGTTACGATCGTGGGAGGGCGAATTCACCCCTCCACTTT

d_gene: .
abundance: .
v_gene: TRBV7-6
j_gene: TRBJ2-3
CDR3aa: CASSLRTTTDTQYF
CDR3nt: TGTGCCAGCAGCTTAAGGACTACCACAGATACGCAGTATTTT